The 15 T cell receptor beta chains below all came from one sample that was sequenced in a study of blood T cell repertoires in COVID-19. Data came from immunoSEQ multiplex PCR; TCRdb stores just in-frame clones and leaves some out. Of about 200,000 clones listed, approximately 82% are singletons. The sequencing sample was made of peripheral blood. The receptors were sampled from a man aged 45-65 years with active or convalescent COVID-19.

The rearrangement joins TRBV4-2 to TRBJ2-3; a possible D gene is TRBD2 (7 bases). CDR1 and CDR2 (germline): LGHNA, YNFKEQ. The CDR3 extends over 16 amino acids. The V end lost 4 bases, the J end lost 3 bases, and 17 bases lay between the germline ends. The CDR3 bases are TGTGCCAGCAGCCGTCCGGGGGGCGGGGGTACAGATACGCAGTATTTT. Translating gives CASSRPGGGGTDTQYF.

The chain links TRBV5-1 to TRBJ2-1; D is undetermined. The CDR3 consists of 13 residues. The V and J ends lost 1 base and 5 bases respectively, with 7 bases between them. Germline assignment: CDR1 SGHRS and CDR2 YFSETQ. The CDR3 protein is CASSLSRDNEQFF. CDR3 nucleotide sequence: TGCGCCAGCAGCTTGAGTCGAGACAATGAGCAGTTCTTC.

This clone occurred once. This CDR3 is CASRDRGLAEETQYF. As DNA, the CDR3 is TGTGCCAGCAGGGACCGGGGACTAGCGGAAGAGACCCAGTACTTC. V gene TRBV11-2 combines with J gene TRBJ2-5; 11 bases match TRBD2. Germline CDR1 reads SGHAT; CDR2 reads FQNNGV. V gave up 6 bases and J gave up 3 bases; unmatched junction bases: 6. The CDR3 extends over 15 amino acids.

This chain uses TRBV3-1 (or the pseudogene TRBV3-2) with TRBJ1-2; D may be TRBD1 (5 bases). This CDR3 contains 14 residues. The germline V gene has CDR1 LGHDT and CDR2 YNNKEL (reference sequence). V gave up 0 bases and J gave up 6 bases, with 11 bases separating them. CDR3 in amino acids: CASSQDWRGDGYTF. The CDR3 nucleotides read TGTGCCAGCAGCCAAGATTGGAGGGGAGATGGCTACACCTTC.

This sequence joins TRBV5-1 and TRBJ2-7; TRBD2 matches at 11 bases. Unmatched junction bases numbered 14, after V lost 4 bases and J lost 5 bases. Germline lookup yields CDR1 SGHRS and CDR2 YFSETQ. The CDR3 covers 17 residues. CDR3 amino acids: CASSRTIAGGAPDEQYF. In nucleotides, the CDR3 is TGCGCCAGCAGCCGCACTATAGCGGGAGGGGCCCCTGACGAGCAGTACTTC.

This sequence joins TRBV4-2 and TRBJ2-5; 9 bases are a match to TRBD1. Trimming cost V 6 bases and J 1 base; bases outside gene matches: 3. This CDR3 is built from 14 residues. CDR1 is LGHNA, CDR2 YNFKEQ, per germline. CDR3 DNA: TGTGCCAGCAGTCCGACAGGGGGCCAAGAGACCCAGTACTTC. Translation gives CASSPTGGQETQYF.

The chain employs TRBV28 and TRBJ1-3; 7 nucleotides agree with TRBD1. V gave up 4 bases and J gave up 7 bases; unmatched junction bases: 1. In germline, CDR1 is MDHEN, CDR2 SYDVKM. The CDR3 is 12 amino acids. The CDR3 protein is CASSSGGNTIYF. CDR3 DNA sequence: TGTGCCAGCAGTTCAGGGGGGAACACCATATATTTT.

The chain has TRBV9 and TRBJ2-1; 10 bases agree with TRBD1. V lost 4 bases and J lost 7; bases outside the gene matches: 14. CDR3 length equals 17 residues. The germline gives CDR1 SGDLS, CDR2 YYNGEE. The CDR3: CASSPSVTGGAWNEQFF. CDR3 DNA: TGTGCCAGCAGCCCTAGCGTGACAGGGGGCGCTTGGAATGAGCAGTTCTTC.

The V and J genes are TRBV9 and TRBJ1-2; D is uncertain. The V gene lost 3 bases and the J gene lost 5 bases, with 14 bases spanning the gap. From germline, CDR1 is SGDLS and CDR2 YYNGEE. The CDR3 is 14 amino acids. The CDR3 is CASSGRGRDYGYTF. DNA of the CDR3: TGTGCCAGCAGCGGTAGAGGCAGAGATTATGGCTACACCTTC.

This clone has a handful of counts. The rearrangement links TRBV9 to TRBJ1-2, with 12 positions matching TRBD1. Trimming removed 0 bases from V and 4 bases from J; junction bases left unmatched: 7. CDR1 and CDR2 (germline): SGDLS, YYNGEE. The CDR3 contains 17 residues. CDR3 sequence (DNA): TGTGCCAGCAGCGTAGTTGGGACAGGGGGCGCGGGCTATGGCTACACCTTC. It codes for CASSVVGTGGAGYGYTF.

The V call is TRBV28, the J call TRBJ2-1, with D perhaps TRBD1 (6 bases). The CDR3 consists of 15 residues. The ends were cut back, 2 bases at V and 4 bases at J, with 12 bases in the middle. The germline gives CDR1 MDHEN, CDR2 SYDVKM. The CDR3 DNA sequence: TGTGCCAGCAGTTTAGGAGACAGGCGTTACAATGAGCAGTTCTTC. Translation: CASSLGDRRYNEQFF.

V is TRBV6-6 and J is TRBJ1-4; TRBD1 agrees at 7 bases. The CDR3 is made up of 12 amino acids. Germline-derived CDR1 and CDR2 are MNHNY and SVGAGI (reference sequence). The V and J ends lost 5 bases and 10 bases, in that order; junction bases with no gene match: 4. The CDR3 spells CASSPGQLKLFF. In DNA form, the CDR3 reads TGTGCCAGCAGTCCGGGACAGTTAAAACTGTTTTTT.

The chain combines TRBV29-1 with TRBJ2-3, with TRBD1 identical over 9 bases. Trimming cost V 6 bases and J 5 bases; bases outside gene matches: 3. This CDR3 contains 12 residues. The germline V gene encodes CDR1 SQVTM and CDR2 ANQGSEA. CDR3: CSVGQGKDTQYF. DNA of the CDR3: TGCAGCGTAGGACAGGGGAAAGATACGCAGTATTTT.

The gene calls are TRBV10-3 and TRBJ2-1; 9 bases map to TRBD2. V dropped 10 bases and J dropped 5; count of bases not matched to a gene: 6. The length of the CDR3 is 13 residues. CDR1 is ENHRY, CDR2 SYGVKD, per germline. The CDR3 is CATQRGENNEQFF. CDR3 in DNA: TGTGCCACGCAGCGGGGGGAGAACAATGAGCAGTTCTTC.

This chain connects TRBV7-6 to TRBJ1-6; 11 positions match TRBD1. The V gene's germline CDR1 is SGHVS and CDR2 FNYEAQ. This CDR3 is built from 14 residues. J lost 8 bases, V lost 4 bases, and 1 base had no gene match. The CDR3 loop reads CASSWTGGDSPLHF. The DNA of the CDR3 is TGTGCCAGCAGCTGGACAGGGGGCGATTCACCCCTCCACTTT. The entire variable domain, with the rest obtained from reference TRBV7-6 and TRBJ1-6, is as follows: GAGVSQSPRYKVTKRGQDVALRCDPISGHVSLYWYRQALGQGPEFLTYFNYEAQQDKSGLPNDRFSAERPEGSISTLTIQRTEQRDSAMYRCASSWTGGDSPLHFGNGTRLTVT.